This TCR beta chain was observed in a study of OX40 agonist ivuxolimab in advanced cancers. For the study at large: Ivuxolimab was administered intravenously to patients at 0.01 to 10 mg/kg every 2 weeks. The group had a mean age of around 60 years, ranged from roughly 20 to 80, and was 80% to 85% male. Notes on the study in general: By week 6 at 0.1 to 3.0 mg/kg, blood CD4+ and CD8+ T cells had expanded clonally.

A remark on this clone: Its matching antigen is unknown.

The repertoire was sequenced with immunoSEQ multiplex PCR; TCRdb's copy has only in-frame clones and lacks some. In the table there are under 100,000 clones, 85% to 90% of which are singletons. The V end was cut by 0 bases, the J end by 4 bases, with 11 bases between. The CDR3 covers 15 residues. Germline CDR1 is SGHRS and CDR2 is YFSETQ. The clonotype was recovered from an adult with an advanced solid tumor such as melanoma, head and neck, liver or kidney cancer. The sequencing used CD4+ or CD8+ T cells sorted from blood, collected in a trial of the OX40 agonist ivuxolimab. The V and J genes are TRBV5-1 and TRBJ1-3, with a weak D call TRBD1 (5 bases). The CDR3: CASSLAGNIGNTIYF. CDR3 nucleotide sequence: TGCGCCAGCAGCTTGGCAGGGAACATCGGAAACACCATATATTTT.